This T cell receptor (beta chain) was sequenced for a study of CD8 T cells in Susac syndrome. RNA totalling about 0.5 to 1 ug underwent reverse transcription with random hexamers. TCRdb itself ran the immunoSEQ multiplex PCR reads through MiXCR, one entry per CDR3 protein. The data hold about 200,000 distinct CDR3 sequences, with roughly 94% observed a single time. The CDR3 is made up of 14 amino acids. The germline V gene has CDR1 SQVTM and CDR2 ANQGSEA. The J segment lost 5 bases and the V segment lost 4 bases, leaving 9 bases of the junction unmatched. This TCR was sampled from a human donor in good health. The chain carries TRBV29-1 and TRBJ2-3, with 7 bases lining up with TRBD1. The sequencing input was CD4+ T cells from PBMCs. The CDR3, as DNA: TGCAGCGTTGCGCCCCAGGGGGTAGGAGATACGCAGTATTTT. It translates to CSVAPQGVGDTQYF.